This TCR beta chain was identified in a study of blood T cell repertoires in COVID-19. This clone was picked up many times. Some clones are missing from TCRdb's copy, which holds only in-frame ones; the method was immunoSEQ multiplex PCR. The data hold approximately 49,000 clones, with around 81% observed a single time. This TCR was sampled from a woman over 75 with COVID-19, enrolled during active disease. The specimen sequenced was peripheral blood.

The CDR3 DNA follows: TGTGCCAGCAGCTCCAGACAGGATAGCAATCAGCCCCAGCATTTT. Its translation is CASSSRQDSNQPQHF. The chain uses TRBV7-8 and TRBJ1-5; D perhaps matches TRBD1 (6 bases). Trimming removed 4 bases from V and 0 bases from J, with 10 bases in between. The CDR3 consists of 15 residues. Germline V gives CDR1 SGHVS, CDR2 FQNEAQ.